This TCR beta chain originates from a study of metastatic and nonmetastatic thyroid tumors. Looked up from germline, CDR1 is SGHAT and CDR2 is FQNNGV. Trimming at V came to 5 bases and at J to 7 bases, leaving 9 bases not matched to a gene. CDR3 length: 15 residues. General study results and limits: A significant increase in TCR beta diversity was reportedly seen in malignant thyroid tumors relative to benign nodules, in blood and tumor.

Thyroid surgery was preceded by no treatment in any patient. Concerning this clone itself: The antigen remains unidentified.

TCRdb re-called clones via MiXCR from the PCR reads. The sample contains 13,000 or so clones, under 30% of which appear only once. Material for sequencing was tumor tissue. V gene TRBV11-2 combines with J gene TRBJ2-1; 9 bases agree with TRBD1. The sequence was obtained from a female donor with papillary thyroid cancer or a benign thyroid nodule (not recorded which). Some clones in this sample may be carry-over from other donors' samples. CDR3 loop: CASSPDRGGRNEQFF. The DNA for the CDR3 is TGTGCCAGCAGCCCTGACAGGGGGGGTAGGAATGAGCAGTTCTTC.